Below, 18 T cell receptor beta chains from the same sample are listed, as sequenced in a study of identical twins. Each CDR3 protein gets one entry after TCRdb re-called the 5' RACE reads with MiXCR. The table has some 790,000 distinct CDR3 sequences, around a sixth seen once. These data were likewise used in another study, on T cells expressing NK-cell markers.

Sequenced material: PBMCs. The receptors were gathered from a woman between 18 and 29 years old in good health.

This chain connects TRBV6-1 to TRBJ1-2; unclear D gene. There are 15 residues in the CDR3. The germline V gene encodes CDR1 MNHNS and CDR2 SASEGT. V was shortened by 10 bases and J by 1 base, with 19 bases between the two germline ends. CDR3 coding DNA: TGTGCCACCCGAGTAGGGCAGGACGTTAACTATGGCTACACCTTC. Residues: CATRVGQDVNYGYTF.

In this sample, this clonotype turned up a few times. J is TRBJ1-2 and V is TRBV6-1, with a possible D match to TRBD1 (6 bases). The germline V gene encodes CDR1 MNHNS and CDR2 SASEGT. The germline V and J ends were trimmed by 6 bases and 0 bases, with 11 bases remaining between them. The CDR3 contains 14 residues. The CDR3 DNA reads TGTGCCAGCAGGGGGGACACATCTAACTATGGCTACACCTTC. Translating it yields CASRGDTSNYGYTF.

This clonotype was observed a handful of times. V gene TRBV6-1 combines with J gene TRBJ2-2; a possible D gene is TRBD1 (5 bases). There are 14 residues in the CDR3. Germline CDR1 reads MNHNS; CDR2 reads SASEGT. The V gene lost 6 bases and the J gene lost 1 base, with 9 bases spanning the gap. The CDR3 loop is CASRLDRNTGELFF. Written as DNA, the CDR3 is TGTGCCAGCAGACTTGACAGGAACACCGGGGAGCTGTTTTTT.

J is TRBJ2-2 and V is TRBV25-1, with D tentatively TRBD1 (5 bases). Germline CDR1 reads MGHDK; CDR2 reads SYGVNS. The CDR3 loop spans 15 amino acids. V was trimmed by 4 bases and J by 4 bases, leaving 13 bases between them. The CDR3 region is CASSGLQDSTGELFF. The CDR3 DNA reads as TGTGCCAGCAGTGGTCTACAGGATTCCACCGGGGAGCTGTTTTTT.

This sequence joins TRBV5-1 and TRBJ2-7; 7 nucleotides match TRBD2. CDR1 and CDR2 from the germline V gene are SGHRS and YFSETQ. The junction had 9 bases not matched to a gene; V was cut back by 0 bases and J by 6 bases. The CDR3 is 15 amino acids. The CDR3 coding sequence is TGCGCCAGCAGCTTGGTTCCAGCGGGATCGGCCGAGCAGTACTTC. It translates to CASSLVPAGSAEQYF.

This clonotype has a handful of counts. The J gene is TRBJ1-4, the V gene TRBV5-1; D gene ambiguous. V lost 4 bases, J lost 8 bases, and 12 bases lay in between. Looked up from germline, CDR1 is SGHRS and CDR2 is YFSETQ. This CDR3 is built from 13 residues. The CDR3 loop reads CASSGPRHEKLFF. The CDR3 nucleotides read TGCGCCAGCAGCGGTCCCCGGCACGAAAAACTGTTTTTT.

This clonotype was counted only a few times. The genes are TRBV5-1 and TRBJ2-2; no firm D call. V was cut by 3 bases and J by 5 bases, with 8 bases left in between. Germline V gives CDR1 SGHRS, CDR2 YFSETQ. The CDR3 sequence is 13 residues long. The CDR3: CASSSQATGELFF. CDR3 DNA: TGCGCCAGCAGCTCCCAGGCGACCGGGGAGCTGTTTTTT.

This clonotype has at least ten counts. The rearrangement links TRBV10-3 to TRBJ2-5; D unresolved. The CDR3 covers 11 residues. V dropped 2 bases and J dropped 4 bases, with 2 bases sitting between them. CDR1 is ENHRY and CDR2 is SYGVKD in the germline V gene. CDR3 coding DNA: TGTGCCATCAGTGAGGGAGAGACCCAGTACTTC. It codes for CAISEGETQYF.

The CDR3, as DNA: TGTGCCAGCAGTTCTCCAGGGTATGGCGGCTACACCTTC. This gives the protein CASSSPGYGGYTF. The chain employs TRBV6-5 and TRBJ1-2, with a weak D call TRBD1 (5 bases). V lost 4 bases and J 8 bases, leaving 14 bases between the germline ends. Germline-derived CDR1 and CDR2 are MNHEY and SVGAGI. The length of the CDR3 is 13 residues.

V usage is TRBV6-5 and J usage is TRBJ2-7, with D maybe TRBD2 (6 bases). Germline loops: CDR1 MNHEY, CDR2 SVGAGI. Trimming removed 2 bases at V and 4 bases at J, with 15 bases between. CDR3 size: 15 residues. The CDR3 DNA reads as TGTGCCAGCAGTTACGGGACTGGGAGCTGGTACGAGCAGTACTTC. Translation gives CASSYGTGSWYEQYF.

The V call is TRBV7-8, the J call TRBJ2-5; tentatively, D is TRBD1 or TRBD2 (5 bases each). The CDR3 length is 16 residues. The germline V and J ends were trimmed by 3 bases and 5 bases, with 19 bases remaining between them. Germline V lookup: CDR1 SGHVS, CDR2 FQNEAQ. This CDR3 reads CASSLGERLLGETQYF. CDR3 nucleotides: TGTGCCAGCAGCTTGGGGGAGCGGCTCCTGGGGGAGACCCAGTACTTC.

The chain carries TRBV6-1 and TRBJ2-1; 8 bases fit TRBD1. This CDR3 has 14 amino acids. J was trimmed by 6 bases and V by 8 bases; bases with no gene match: 9. From germline, CDR1 is MNHNS and CDR2 SASEGT. The CDR3 sequence is CASRDRSSGNEQFF. The CDR3 nucleotides read TGTGCCAGCCGGGACAGGTCAAGTGGCAATGAGCAGTTCTTC.

The chain links TRBV7-2 to TRBJ2-1; TRBD2 aligns across 9 bases. J gave up 7 bases and V 5 bases, and 9 bases lay outside the gene matches. This CDR3 has 15 residues. Germline CDR1 SGHTA, CDR2 FQGNSA. Here the CDR3 DNA reads TGTGCCAGCAGCCCCCCCGGACTAGCGCTTAATGAGCAGTTCTTC. It specifies CASSPPGLALNEQFF. The whole variable domain, remainder taken from reference TRBV7-2 and TRBJ2-1, is GAGVSQSPSNKVTEKGKDVELRCDPISGHTALYWYRQSLGQGLEFLIYFQGNSAPDKSGLPSDRFSAERTGGSVSTLTIQRTQQEDSAVYLCASSPPGLALNEQFFGPGTRLTVL.

The rearrangement links TRBV2 to TRBJ1-2; no firm D call. In germline, CDR1 is SNHLY, CDR2 FYNNEI. V shed 0 bases and J shed 5 bases, with 7 bases lying between them. The CDR3 covers 13 residues. This CDR3 is CASSEAREYGYTF. As DNA, the CDR3 is TGTGCCAGCAGTGAAGCTCGAGAGTATGGCTACACCTTC.

The rearrangement links TRBV20-1 to TRBJ1-1; D gene unclear. The germline V gene encodes CDR1 DFQATT and CDR2 SNEGSKA (reference sequence). This CDR3 spans 12 amino acids. V gave up 6 bases and J gave up 5 bases, with 13 bases separating them. CDR3 nucleotides: TGCAGTGCCATTTATCGGGGTACTGAAGCTTTCTTT. Protein: CSAIYRGTEAFF.

This chain joins TRBV7-2 and TRBJ2-7; maybe TRBD2 (5 bases). CDR1 SGHTA and CDR2 FQGNSA come from the germline V gene. V dropped 1 base and J dropped 0 bases, with 10 bases sitting between them. The CDR3 has 15 amino acids. DNA for the CDR3: TGTGCCAGCAGCTTAGGGGTTCGGGGCTCCTACGAGCAGTACTTC. Translated: CASSLGVRGSYEQYF. The complete variable domain, with remaining parts taken from reference TRBV7-2 and TRBJ2-7, reads GAGVSQSPSNKVTEKGKDVELRCDPISGHTALYWYRQSLGQGLEFLIYFQGNSAPDKSGLPSDRFSAERTGGSVSTLTIQRTQQEDSAVYLCASSLGVRGSYEQYFGPGTRLTVT.

This clonotype was picked up many times. V gene TRBV6-1 combines with J gene TRBJ2-1; perhaps TRBD2 as D (5 bases). This CDR3 has 14 amino acids. The germline gives CDR1 MNHNS, CDR2 SASEGT. Trimming stripped 7 bases from V and 4 bases from J, with 14 bases between. CDR3 sequence: CASKLYGGYNEQFF. The CDR3, as DNA: TGTGCCAGCAAGCTATACGGCGGGTACAATGAGCAGTTCTTC.

V and J are TRBV5-5 and TRBJ2-3; D not certain. Trimming stripped 2 bases from V and 2 bases from J, with 9 bases between. This CDR3 is built from 14 residues. CDR1 and CDR2 (germline): SGHKS, YYEKEE (reference sequence). The CDR3 coding sequence is TGTGCCAGCAGCTTCTCCCCTACCACAGATACGCAGTATTTT. Its protein product is CASSFSPTTDTQYF. The full variable domain, in which reference TRBV5-5 and TRBJ2-3 provide the parts outside the CDR3, is DAGVTQSPTHLIKTRGQQVTLRCSPISGHKSVSWYQQVLGQGPQFIFQYYEKEERGRGNFPDRFSARQFPNYSSELNVNALLLGDSALYLCASSFSPTTDTQYFGPGTRLTVL.